This T cell receptor beta chain was found in a study of shared T cell receptors in the human thymus. Some clones are missing from TCRdb's copy, which holds only in-frame ones; the method was immunoSEQ multiplex PCR. This sample yields about 710,000 clones, of which over 75% are seen a single time; approximately 0.0097% belongs to the top ten. This clone was found a few times. Germline V gives CDR1 SGHDN, CDR2 FVKESK. V dropped 2 bases and J dropped 5; count of bases not matched to a gene: 7. CDR3 length: 17 amino acids. These same records also appear under a second study, on human thymus T cells. This second study notes: Donors were healthy Finnish babies undergoing corrective operations for congenital heart defects. Thymus specimens were resections from corrective heart surgery. Blood and thymic repertoires both appeared biased in V and J gene usage. Related research has reported that thymic repertoires overlap highly among unrelated individuals.

This chain links TRBV14 with TRBJ2-3; 13 nucleotides line up with TRBD2. The sample was thymocytes. This TCR derives from a boy less than two years old with a congenital heart defect. The chain's CDR3 is CASSQRKGLAGRDTQYF. In DNA, the CDR3 is TGTGCCAGCAGCCAACGTAAGGGACTAGCGGGAAGAGATACGCAGTATTTT.